The T cell receptor beta chain described here comes from a study of CD8 T cells in ankylosing spondylitis. General study results and limits: In ankylosing spondylitis patients, matched synovial fluid reportedly showed significant enrichment of disease-linked clones. A motif of eight highly homologous TCR beta variants was seen as apparently characteristic of ankylosing spondylitis blood. There were earlier reports of some motif variants in reactive arthritis synovial fluid and blood.

The V gene's germline CDR1 is SGHAT and CDR2 FQNNGV. V dropped 4 bases and J dropped 7 bases, with 10 bases sitting between them. The CDR3 is 13 residues long. A note on this clonotype: The target antigen is unknown.

Using quantitative 5'-RACE with molecular barcodes, the authors made TCR beta libraries. TCRdb reprocessed the 5' RACE reads with MiXCR, giving one entry per CDR3 protein. This sample has about 750,000 distinct CDR3 sequences; roughly 20% occur once, and the top ten carry 19%. The material sequenced was blood, either unsorted or a sorted T cell fraction (not recorded which). This chain connects TRBV11-2 to TRBJ1-4; possible D gene TRBD1, 6 bases. The clonotype originates from a male donor with ankylosing spondylitis. The DNA for the CDR3 is TGTGCCAGCAGCTACAGGGAAAGTGAAAAACTGTTTTTT. Translation gives CASSYRESEKLFF.